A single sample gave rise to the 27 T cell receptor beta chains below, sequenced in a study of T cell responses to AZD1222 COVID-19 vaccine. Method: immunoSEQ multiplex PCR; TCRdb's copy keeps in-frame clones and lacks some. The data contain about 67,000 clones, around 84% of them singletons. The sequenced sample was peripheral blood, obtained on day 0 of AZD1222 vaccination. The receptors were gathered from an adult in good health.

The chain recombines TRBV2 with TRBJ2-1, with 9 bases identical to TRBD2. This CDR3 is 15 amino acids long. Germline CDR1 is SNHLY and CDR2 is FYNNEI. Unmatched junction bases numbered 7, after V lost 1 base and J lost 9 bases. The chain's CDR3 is CASSEEAGGRSEQFF. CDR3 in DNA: TGTGCCAGCAGTGAAGAGGCGGGGGGGCGGAGTGAGCAGTTCTTC.

The CDR3 region is CASSLRGIEKLFF. CDR3 sequence (DNA): TGTGCCAGCAGTTTACGGGGCATCGAAAAACTGTTTTTT. The chain recombines TRBV27 with TRBJ1-4; tentative D call: TRBD1 (5 bases). The germline CDR1 and CDR2 sequences are MNHEY and SMNVEV (reference sequence). V was pared by 2 bases and J by 8 bases, with 9 bases between. The CDR3 runs 13 residues.

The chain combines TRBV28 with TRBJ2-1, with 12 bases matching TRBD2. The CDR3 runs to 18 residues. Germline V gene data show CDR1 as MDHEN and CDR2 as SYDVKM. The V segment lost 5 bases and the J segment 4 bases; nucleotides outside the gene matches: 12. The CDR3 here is CASSLYPLTSGRYNEQFF. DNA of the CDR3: TGTGCCAGCAGTCTATACCCTCTTACTAGCGGGAGGTACAATGAGCAGTTCTTC.

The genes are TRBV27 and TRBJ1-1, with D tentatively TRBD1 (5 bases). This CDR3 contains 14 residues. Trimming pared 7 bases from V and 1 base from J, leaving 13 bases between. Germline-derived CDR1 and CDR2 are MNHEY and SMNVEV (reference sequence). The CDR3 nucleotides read TGTGCCAGCACCCCAACAGGTGCGAACACTGAAGCTTTCTTT. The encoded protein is CASTPTGANTEAFF.

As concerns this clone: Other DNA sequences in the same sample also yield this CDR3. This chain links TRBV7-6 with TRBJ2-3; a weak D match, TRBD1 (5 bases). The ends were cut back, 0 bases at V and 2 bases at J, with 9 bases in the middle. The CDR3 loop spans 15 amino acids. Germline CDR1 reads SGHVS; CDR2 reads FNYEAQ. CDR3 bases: TGTGCCAGCAGCTTAGCAGGGGCCTCCACAGATACGCAGTATTTT. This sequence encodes CASSLAGASTDTQYF.

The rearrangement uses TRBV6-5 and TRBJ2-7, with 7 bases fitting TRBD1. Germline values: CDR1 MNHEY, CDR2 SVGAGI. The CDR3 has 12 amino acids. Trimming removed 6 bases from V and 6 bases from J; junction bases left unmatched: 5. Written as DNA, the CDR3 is TGTGCCAGCAGGATAGACAGGGCCGAGCAGTACTTC. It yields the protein CASRIDRAEQYF.

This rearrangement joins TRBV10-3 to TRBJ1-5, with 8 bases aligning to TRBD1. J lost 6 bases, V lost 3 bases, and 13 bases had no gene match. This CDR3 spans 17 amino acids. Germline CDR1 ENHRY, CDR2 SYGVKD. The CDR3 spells CAISETGGGQAAQPQHF. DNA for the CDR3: TGTGCCATCAGTGAAACCGGGGGGGGACAGGCAGCTCAGCCCCAGCATTTT.

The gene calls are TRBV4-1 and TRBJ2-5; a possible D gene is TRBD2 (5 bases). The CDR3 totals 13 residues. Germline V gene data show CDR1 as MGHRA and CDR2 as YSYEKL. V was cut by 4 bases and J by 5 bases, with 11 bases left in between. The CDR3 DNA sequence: TGCGCCAGCAGCCGGGGAGCGCTCGAGACCCAGTACTTC. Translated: CASSRGALETQYF.

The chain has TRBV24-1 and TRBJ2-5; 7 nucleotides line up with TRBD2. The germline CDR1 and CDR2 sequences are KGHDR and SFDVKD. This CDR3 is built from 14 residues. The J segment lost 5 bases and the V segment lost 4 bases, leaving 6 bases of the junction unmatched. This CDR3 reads CATSERRESETQYF. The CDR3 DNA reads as TGTGCCACCAGTGAGAGGCGGGAGTCTGAGACCCAGTACTTC.

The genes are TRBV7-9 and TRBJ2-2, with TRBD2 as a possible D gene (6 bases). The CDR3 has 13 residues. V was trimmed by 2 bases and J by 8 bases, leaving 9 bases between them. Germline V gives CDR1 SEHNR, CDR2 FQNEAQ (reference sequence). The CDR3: CASSLKGTGELFF. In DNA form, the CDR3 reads TGTGCCAGCAGCTTAAAAGGGACTGGGGAGCTGTTTTTT.

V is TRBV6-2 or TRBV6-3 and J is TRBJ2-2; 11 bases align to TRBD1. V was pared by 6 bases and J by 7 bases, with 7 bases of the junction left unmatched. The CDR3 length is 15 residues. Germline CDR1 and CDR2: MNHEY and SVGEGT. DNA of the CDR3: TGTGCCAGCAGCCTGGACAGGGGGCTCATCGGGGAGCTGTTTTTT. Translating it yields CASSLDRGLIGELFF.

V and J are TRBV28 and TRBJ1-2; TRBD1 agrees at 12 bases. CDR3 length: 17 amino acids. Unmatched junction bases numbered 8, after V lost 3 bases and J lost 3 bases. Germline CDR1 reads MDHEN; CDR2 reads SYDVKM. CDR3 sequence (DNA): TGTGCCAGCAGTTTTCCCGGGACAGGGGGCGGGGACTATGGCTACACCTTC. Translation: CASSFPGTGGGDYGYTF.

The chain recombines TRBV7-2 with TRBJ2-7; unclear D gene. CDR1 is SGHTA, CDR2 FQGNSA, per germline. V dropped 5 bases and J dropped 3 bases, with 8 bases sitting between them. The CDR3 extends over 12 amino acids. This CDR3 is CASSPPNYEQYF. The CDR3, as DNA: TGTGCCAGCAGCCCCCCCAACTACGAGCAGTACTTC.

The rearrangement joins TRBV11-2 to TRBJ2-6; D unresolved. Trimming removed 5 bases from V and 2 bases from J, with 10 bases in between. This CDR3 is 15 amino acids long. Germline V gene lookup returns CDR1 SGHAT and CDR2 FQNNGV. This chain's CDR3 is CASSLTDAGANVLTF. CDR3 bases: TGTGCCAGCAGCCTGACGGATGCTGGGGCCAACGTCCTGACTTTC.

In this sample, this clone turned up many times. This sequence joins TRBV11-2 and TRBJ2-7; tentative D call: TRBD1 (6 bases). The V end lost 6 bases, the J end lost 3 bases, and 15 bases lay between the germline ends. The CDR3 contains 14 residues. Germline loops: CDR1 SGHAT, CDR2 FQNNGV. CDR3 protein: CASRPQGYIYEQYF. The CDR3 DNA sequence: TGTGCCAGCAGGCCACAGGGTTATATCTACGAGCAGTACTTC. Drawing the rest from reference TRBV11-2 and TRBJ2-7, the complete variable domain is EAGVAQSPRYKIIEKRQSVAFWCNPISGHATLYWYQQILGQGPKLLIQFQNNGVVDDSQLPKDRFSAERLKGVDSTLKIQPAKLEDSAVYLCASRPQGYIYEQYFGPGTRLTVT.

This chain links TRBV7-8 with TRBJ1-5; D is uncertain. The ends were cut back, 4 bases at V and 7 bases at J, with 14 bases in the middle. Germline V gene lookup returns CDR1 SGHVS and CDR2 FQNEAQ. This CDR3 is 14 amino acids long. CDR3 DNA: TGTGCCAGCAGCTCAACGGGGTGGGTCCAGCCCCAGCATTTT. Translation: CASSSTGWVQPQHF.

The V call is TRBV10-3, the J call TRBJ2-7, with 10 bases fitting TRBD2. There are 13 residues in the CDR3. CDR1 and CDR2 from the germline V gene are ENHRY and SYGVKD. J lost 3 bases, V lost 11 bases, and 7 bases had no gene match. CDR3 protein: CAAASGSGYEQYF. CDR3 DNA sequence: TGTGCCGCCGCTAGCGGGAGTGGCTACGAGCAGTACTTC.

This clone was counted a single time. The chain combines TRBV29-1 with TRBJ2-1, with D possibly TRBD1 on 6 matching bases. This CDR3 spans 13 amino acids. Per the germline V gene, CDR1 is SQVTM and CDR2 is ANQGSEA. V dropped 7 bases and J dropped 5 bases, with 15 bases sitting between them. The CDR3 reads CSGLQGVDNEQFF. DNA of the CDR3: TGCAGCGGCCTACAGGGAGTAGACAATGAGCAGTTCTTC.

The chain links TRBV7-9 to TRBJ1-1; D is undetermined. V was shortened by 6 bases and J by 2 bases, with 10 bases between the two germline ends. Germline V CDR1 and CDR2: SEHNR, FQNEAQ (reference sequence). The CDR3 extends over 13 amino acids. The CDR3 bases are TGTGCCAGCAGGGGGTACCACAACACTGAAGCTTTCTTT. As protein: CASRGYHNTEAFF.

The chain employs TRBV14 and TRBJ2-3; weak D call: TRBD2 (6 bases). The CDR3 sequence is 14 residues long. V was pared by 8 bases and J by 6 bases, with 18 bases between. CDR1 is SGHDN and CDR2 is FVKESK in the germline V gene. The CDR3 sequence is CASGDGGPWDTQYF. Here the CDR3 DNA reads TGTGCCAGCGGGGACGGAGGGCCTTGGGATACGCAGTATTTT.

This chain's CDR3 is CASSFKLTFWEQYF. The CDR3, as DNA: TGTGCCAGCAGTTTCAAGTTGACGTTTTGGGAGCAGTACTTC. The chain uses TRBV27 and TRBJ2-7; D remains ambiguous. CDR1 MNHEY and CDR2 SMNVEV come from the germline V gene (reference sequence). Trimming left V 3 bases short and J 7 bases short, with 16 bases between. This CDR3 is built from 14 residues.

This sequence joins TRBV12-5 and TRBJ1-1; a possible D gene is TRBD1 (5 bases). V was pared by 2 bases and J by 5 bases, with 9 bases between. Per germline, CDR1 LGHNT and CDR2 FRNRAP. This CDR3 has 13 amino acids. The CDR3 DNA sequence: TGTGCTAGTGGTTTGCAGGGAGGGACTGAAGCTTTCTTT. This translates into CASGLQGGTEAFF.

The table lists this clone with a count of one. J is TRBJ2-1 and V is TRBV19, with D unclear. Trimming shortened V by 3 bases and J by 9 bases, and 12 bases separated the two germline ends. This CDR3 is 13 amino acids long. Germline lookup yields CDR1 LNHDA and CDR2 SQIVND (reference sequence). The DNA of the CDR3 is TGTGCCAGTAGTATGGGATCTGTAACTGAGCAGTTCTTC. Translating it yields CASSMGSVTEQFF.

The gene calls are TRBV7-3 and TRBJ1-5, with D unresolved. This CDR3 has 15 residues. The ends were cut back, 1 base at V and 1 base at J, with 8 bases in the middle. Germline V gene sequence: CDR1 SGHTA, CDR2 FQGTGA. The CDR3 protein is CASSLSGMSNQPQHF. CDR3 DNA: TGTGCCAGCAGCTTAAGTGGGATGAGCAATCAGCCCCAGCATTTT.

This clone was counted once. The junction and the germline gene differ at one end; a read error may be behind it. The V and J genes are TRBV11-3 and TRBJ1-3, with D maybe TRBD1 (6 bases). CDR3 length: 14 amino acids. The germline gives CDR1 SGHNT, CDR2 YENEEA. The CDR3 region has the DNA TGTGCCAGCAGCCCGGGGGGCTCTGGTAACACCATATATTTT. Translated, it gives CASSPGGSGNTIYF.

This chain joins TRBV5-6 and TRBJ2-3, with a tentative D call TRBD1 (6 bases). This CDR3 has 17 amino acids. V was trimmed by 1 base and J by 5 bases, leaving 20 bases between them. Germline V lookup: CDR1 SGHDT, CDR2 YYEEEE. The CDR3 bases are TGTGCCAGCAGCTTGCCCCAAGCTCAGGGGTGGGGAGATACGCAGTATTTT. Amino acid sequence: CASSLPQAQGWGDTQYF.

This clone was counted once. The CDR3 sequence: CASSRMNTEAFF. The CDR3 DNA sequence: TGTGCCAGCAGCCGGATGAACACTGAAGCTTTCTTT. The chain combines TRBV6-2 or TRBV6-3 with TRBJ1-1; no reliable D call. The germline V and J ends were trimmed by 6 bases and 0 bases, with 5 bases remaining between them. This CDR3 is built from 12 residues. Germline CDR1 and CDR2: MNHEY and SVGEGT.